A single sample gave rise to the 10 T cell receptor beta chains below, sequenced in a study of CXCR3-negative and CXCR3-positive naive CD8 T cells. UMI-labeled TRB cDNA libraries were prepared by 5' RACE. From its re-call of the 5' RACE reads, TCRdb lists each CDR3 protein once, without DNA. The table lists more than 65,000 distinct CDR3 sequences. Sequenced: naive CXCR3- CD8+ T cells from blood. Sample subset: CD45RO-CCR7+CD27+CD95- naive CD8+ T cells lacking CXCR3 (TNR3-). These receptor sequences come from a human donor in good health. Some clones in this sample may be carry-over from other donors' samples.

The CDR3 is CASSLGQGDEQYF. The V call is TRBV7-7, the J call TRBJ2-7; with no DNA, the TCRdb D assignment of TRBD1 cannot be verified. The CDR3 has 13 residues. Germline CDR1 SSHAT, CDR2 FNYEAQ (reference sequence). Looking up the rest from reference TRBV7-7 and TRBJ2-7 gives the full variable domain: GAGVSQSPRYKVTKRGQDVTLRCDPISSHATLYWYQQALGQGPEFLTYFNYEAQPDKSGLPSDRFSAERPEGSISTLTIQRTEQRDSAMYRCASSLGQGDEQYFGPGTRLTVT.

This rearrangement joins TRBV7-2 to TRBJ2-7; TCRdb calls TRBD1, which cannot be checked without DNA. The CDR3 has 16 amino acids. Germline values: CDR1 SGHTA, CDR2 FQGNSA. The CDR3: CASSLIPGTDNYEQYF. The full variable domain, completed using reference TRBV7-2 and TRBJ2-7, is GAGVSQSPSNKVTEKGKDVELRCDPISGHTALYWYRQSLGQGLEFLIYFQGNSAPDKSGLPSDRFSAERTGGSVSTLTIQRTQQEDSAVYLCASSLIPGTDNYEQYFGPGTRLTVT.

The chain links TRBV28 to TRBJ2-7; with no DNA, the TCRdb D assignment of TRBD1 cannot be verified. The CDR3 runs to 13 residues. Germline V lookup: CDR1 MDHEN, CDR2 SYDVKM. CDR3 sequence reads: CASSLVPHYEQYF.

This chain uses TRBV7-2 with TRBJ2-3; TCRdb's assignment of TRBD1 cannot be checked, as there is no DNA. Germline CDR1 SGHTA, CDR2 FQGNSA. CDR3 length: 16 residues. CDR3 amino acids: CASSFIQGLSTDTQYF.

The chain employs TRBV19 and TRBJ2-1; TCRdb indicates TRBD2, and absent DNA this call remains unverified. CDR1 and CDR2 (germline): LNHDA, SQIVND (reference sequence). The CDR3 runs 19 residues. The CDR3 spells CASSIQGLAGLASYNEQFF.

The chain combines TRBV7-9 with TRBJ2-5; TCRdb reports TRBD1, a call that lacks DNA to check it against. The CDR3 length is 15 residues. Germline CDR1 is SEHNR and CDR2 is FQNEAQ (reference sequence). CDR3 sequence: CASSPGAGFQETQYF.

The chain couples TRBV12-3 or TRBV12-4 to TRBJ1-2; as DNA is missing, the TRBD1 call by TCRdb cannot be tested. CDR3 length equals 13 residues. Here the CDR3 reads CACSWTENYGYTF.

The V and J genes are TRBV12-3 or TRBV12-4 and TRBJ2-7; TCRdb selects TRBD1, and the lack of DNA leaves this call unchecked. The length of the CDR3 is 15 residues. Here the CDR3 reads CASSNRDRGLHEQYF.

The chain has TRBV25-1 and TRBJ2-5; TCRdb outputs TRBD1, but without DNA this stays unchecked. The CDR3 spans 15 residues. Per the germline V gene, CDR1 is MGHDK and CDR2 is SYGVNS. The CDR3 loop reads CASSEGTGLGYEQYF.

This sequence joins TRBV28 and TRBJ2-1; TCRdb indicates TRBD1, and absent DNA this call remains unverified. The CDR3 loop spans 16 amino acids. The germline gives CDR1 MDHEN, CDR2 SYDVKM. This CDR3 reads CASSSLTGGLYNEQFF.